This entry features one T cell receptor beta chain sequence. Its specificity is not known. The junction does not match germline at one end; this may be a read error. The PCR contained 60 Vbeta and 13 Jbeta primers. Per the original methods: Later analysis identified 65 million to 80 million unique TCR beta chains, approximately 11 million shared. Clones were read by immunoSEQ multiplex PCR, and TCRdb kept only the in-frame ones, dropping some. V and J calls and clone size come straight from that table; D and trimming were deduced from the DNA. The table lists 200,000 or so clones, 80% to 85% of them singletons, with 6.5% in the top ten. The source of the sample is a study of cytomegalovirus exposure and HLA in healthy donors. Turning to the study itself: Out of fewer than 400 genotyped donors, roughly 83% belonged to the Caucasian-associated ancestry cluster. Study conclusions and caveats: In a later analysis, V- and J-gene trimming of beta chains associated with a DCLRE1C missense variant, replicated independently. A later analysis reported that several of the most significant clusters appeared to be linked to common viral pathogens, among them Epstein-Barr virus.

Germline V CDR1 and CDR2: SGHVS, FQNEAQ. The CDR3 consists of 17 residues. The sequenced sample consisted of PBMCs. The chain couples TRBV7-8 to TRBJ2-6; 8 bases map to TRBD2. The clonotype comes from a woman aged 45-65 years in good health and CMV-seropositive. DNA of the CDR3: TGTGCCAGCACCCGCGGGAGGTCGGACTATGGGGCCAACGGCCTGACTTTC. Translation gives CASTRGRSDYGANGLTF.